These 32 T cell receptor beta chains originate from one sample sequenced in a study of blood T cell repertoires in COVID-19. TCRdb keeps only in-frame clones here, not all; method: immunoSEQ multiplex PCR. Of about 140,000 clones listed, under 90% are singletons. Sequenced material: PBMCs or T cells enriched from blood (not recorded which). The receptor source for this set is a woman under 30 who had been exposed to COVID-19.

CDR3: CRGRGTEAFF. CDR3 sequence (DNA): TGCAGGGGTCGAGGAACTGAAGCTTTCTTT. V usage is TRBV29-1 and J usage is TRBJ1-1, with D uncertain. Germline V gene lookup returns CDR1 SQVTM and CDR2 ANQGSEA. This CDR3 contains 10 residues.

The CDR3 is CATSDSWTSGANEQFF. CDR3 nucleotide sequence: TGTGCCACCAGTGATTCCTGGACTAGCGGAGCCAATGAGCAGTTCTTC. The J gene is TRBJ2-1, the V gene TRBV24-1; 10 nucleotides align to TRBD2. Germline values: CDR1 KGHDR, CDR2 SFDVKD. This CDR3 comprises 16 residues. V lost 2 bases to trimming and J lost 6 bases; unmatched junction nucleotides: 6.

V and J are TRBV30 and TRBJ2-7; a weak D match, TRBD2 (6 bases). The CDR3 length is 14 residues. V gave up 4 bases and J gave up 0 bases, with 13 bases separating them. The germline V gene has CDR1 GTSNPN and CDR2 SVGIG (reference sequence). The CDR3 DNA is TGTGCCTGGAAGCTGGCGACTAGCTCCTACGAGCAGTACTTC. Protein sequence: CAWKLATSSYEQYF.

This clone was seen once. The V and J genes are TRBV2 and TRBJ1-3; 8 bases line up with TRBD1. Germline lookup yields CDR1 SNHLY and CDR2 FYNNEI. The CDR3 is made up of 15 amino acids. V lost 3 bases, J lost 0 bases, and 1 base stayed unmatched. The CDR3 loop is CASSEGQVSGNTIYF. In DNA form, the CDR3 reads TGTGCCAGCAGTGAGGGACAGGTCTCTGGAAACACCATATATTTT.

This chain links TRBV15 with TRBJ2-1; the D gene is possibly TRBD2 (6 bases). V lost 0 bases and J lost 4, with 7 bases in between. The germline gives CDR1 LNHNV, CDR2 YYDKDF (reference sequence). This CDR3 contains 14 residues. The CDR3 nucleotides read TGTGCCACCAGCAGAGATCGGGGGTACAATGAGCAGTTCTTC. This translates into CATSRDRGYNEQFF.

The chain is built from TRBV28 and TRBJ1-4; D call uncertain. CDR3 length: 14 residues. Germline CDR1 MDHEN, CDR2 SYDVKM. Trimming took off 3 bases at V and 0 bases at J, with 5 bases between the two ends. CDR3 protein: CASSLRTTNEKLFF. Here the CDR3 DNA reads TGTGCCAGCAGTTTGCGAACAACTAATGAAAAACTGTTTTTT.

V and J are TRBV4-1 and TRBJ1-2; TRBD1 agrees at 7 bases. Germline CDR1 and CDR2: MGHRA and YSYEKL. V lost 2 bases to trimming and J lost 3 bases; unmatched junction nucleotides: 0. The CDR3 sequence is 13 residues long. The CDR3 reads CASSQTGDYGYTF. The DNA for the CDR3 is TGCGCCAGCAGCCAAACAGGGGACTATGGCTACACCTTC.

Only a few counts were recorded for this clone. The chain joins TRBV27 to TRBJ2-4; a possible D gene is TRBD2 (8 bases). Germline loops: CDR1 MNHEY, CDR2 SMNVEV (reference sequence). CDR3 size: 18 residues. Trimming took off 7 bases at V and 3 bases at J, with 25 bases between the two ends. The CDR3 bases are TGTGCCAGCACCTCCATCCGGGAGGGGGCGATAGGCAAAAACATTCAGTACTTC. Residues: CASTSIREGAIGKNIQYF.

The CDR3 spells CASSTSSTWTGGYNEQFF. The CDR3 bases are TGCGCCAGCAGCACCAGCAGCACGTGGACAGGGGGCTACAATGAGCAGTTCTTC. J is TRBJ2-1 and V is TRBV5-1, with 10 positions matching TRBD1. The CDR3 extends over 18 amino acids. Germline trimming cut 4 bases from V and 3 bases from J; bases unmatched to any gene: 13. The germline CDR1 and CDR2 sequences are SGHRS and YFSETQ. Full variable domain (remainder filled in from reference TRBV5-1 and TRBJ2-1): KAGVTQTPRYLIKTRGQQVTLSCSPISGHRSVSWYQQTPGQGLQFLFEYFSETQRNKGNFPGRFSGRQFSNSRSEMNVSTLELGDSALYLCASSTSSTWTGGYNEQFFGPGTRLTVL.

The chain uses TRBV6-4 and TRBJ2-2; TRBD1 might be the D (5 bases). V dropped 0 bases and J dropped 5 bases, with 13 bases sitting between them. This CDR3 has 16 residues. CDR1 and CDR2 (germline): MRHNA, SNTAGT. As DNA, the CDR3 is TGTGCCAGCAGTGACTCATTCCAGGGATTTACCGGGGAGCTGTTTTTT. Its translation is CASSDSFQGFTGELFF.

V gene TRBV9 combines with J gene TRBJ2-6; TRBD2 agrees at 9 bases. V trimming: 3 bases; J trimming: 1 base; junction bases outside the gene matches: 8. The germline V gene has CDR1 SGDLS and CDR2 YYNGEE. This CDR3 is 18 amino acids long. This CDR3 is CASSDGWLAGSGANVLTF. As DNA, the CDR3 is TGTGCCAGCAGCGATGGGTGGCTAGCGGGGTCTGGGGCCAACGTCCTGACTTTC.

The V and J genes are TRBV29-1 and TRBJ2-1, with 12 bases identical to TRBD2. The CDR3 sequence is 15 residues long. Trimming removed 4 bases from V and 6 bases from J; junction bases left unmatched: 7. Germline assignment: CDR1 SQVTM and CDR2 ANQGSEA. The CDR3 DNA sequence: TGCAGCGTTGTGACTAGCGGGAGCCGAGGCAATGAGCAGTTCTTC. Its translation: CSVVTSGSRGNEQFF.

The V gene is TRBV6-5, the J gene TRBJ2-7; 10 bases fit TRBD2. The CDR3 loop spans 14 amino acids. J gave up 4 bases and V 2 bases, and 2 bases lay outside the gene matches. Germline-derived CDR1 and CDR2 are MNHEY and SVGAGI. The CDR3 protein is CASSYRTSGYEQYF. The CDR3, as DNA: TGTGCCAGCAGTTACCGGACTAGCGGTTACGAGCAGTACTTC.

The chain combines TRBV2 with TRBJ1-4; TRBD1 is a possible D gene (5 bases). Germline-derived CDR1 and CDR2 are SNHLY and FYNNEI. The ends were cut back, 10 bases at V and 10 bases at J, with 25 bases in the middle. CDR3 length equals 15 residues. CDR3 DNA sequence: TGTGCCACGAGCCGGGGGGATAATGCAGGCGGAAAACTGTTTTTT. Residues: CATSRGDNAGGKLFF. The whole variable domain, remainder taken from reference TRBV2 and TRBJ1-4, is EPEVTQTPSHQVTQMGQEVILRCVPISNHLYFYWYRQILGQKVEFLVSFYNNEISEKSEIFDDQFSVERPDGSNFTLKIRSTKLEDSAMYFCATSRGDNAGGKLFFGSGTQLSVL.

A few counts support this clone. In nucleotides, the CDR3 is TGTGCCACCAGTTCGACGGGGACAGGCGGAAACACCGGGGAGCTGTTTTTT. Translated, it gives CATSSTGTGGNTGELFF. The chain is built from TRBV24-1 and TRBJ2-2; 8 bases align to TRBD1. The CDR3 loop spans 17 amino acids. The V gene end was trimmed by 6 bases and the J gene end by 2 bases; junction bases not matched to a gene: 10. Germline assignment: CDR1 KGHDR and CDR2 SFDVKD.

This clone was recorded once. The chain recombines TRBV12-3 or TRBV12-4 with TRBJ2-7, with 7 bases lining up with TRBD2. The CDR3 loop spans 13 amino acids. V gave up 8 bases and J gave up 1 base; unmatched junction bases: 5. CDR3 DNA sequence: TGTGCCAGCGGGAGGGGTATTTCCTACGAGCAGTACTTC. Its translation is CASGRGISYEQYF.

Only one count was recorded for this clone. This chain links TRBV7-9 with TRBJ2-2, with D possibly TRBD1 on 6 matching bases. The germline V and J ends were trimmed by 6 bases and 5 bases, with 16 bases remaining between them. The CDR3 has 15 residues. Germline CDR1 is SEHNR and CDR2 is FQNEAQ (reference sequence). DNA for the CDR3: TGTGCCAGCAGTACCAGGGGCAGGGGTACCGGGGAGCTGTTTTTT. It encodes CASSTRGRGTGELFF.

This clone was seen only a few times. The chain employs TRBV11-3 and TRBJ2-6; TRBD1 matches at 7 bases. CDR3 length: 15 residues. Germline V gene data show CDR1 as SGHNT and CDR2 as YENEEA. The V gene end was trimmed by 6 bases and the J gene end by 4 bases; junction bases not matched to a gene: 6. CDR3 loop: CASSEGATGANVLTF. In DNA, the CDR3 is TGTGCCAGCAGTGAGGGGGCGACCGGGGCCAACGTCCTGACTTTC.

The chain recombines TRBV28 with TRBJ2-7; D is perhaps TRBD2 (5 bases). The CDR3 loop spans 16 amino acids. The germline V gene has CDR1 MDHEN and CDR2 SYDVKM. The ends were cut back, 4 bases at V and 4 bases at J, with 20 bases in the middle. The CDR3 region has the DNA TGTGCCAGCAGTTCCCTCGGATGGGAGAGATCATACGAGCAGTACTTC. Its translation: CASSSLGWERSYEQYF.

V is TRBV9 and J is TRBJ1-5; 7 bases agree with TRBD1. Trimming removed 3 bases from V and 9 bases from J; junction bases left unmatched: 9. This CDR3 spans 14 amino acids. CDR1 SGDLS and CDR2 YYNGEE come from the germline V gene. CDR3 sequence: CASSGRGMSAPQHF. CDR3 nucleotides: TGTGCCAGCAGCGGCAGGGGGATGTCGGCGCCCCAGCATTTT.

The table lists this clone with a count of one. The chain has TRBV27 and TRBJ1-2; 7 nucleotides align to TRBD1. CDR3 length: 12 amino acids. V shed 4 bases and J 6 bases; nucleotides not matched to a gene: 2. Germline values: CDR1 MNHEY, CDR2 SMNVEV (reference sequence). Here the CDR3 DNA reads TGTGCCAGCAGTTCAGACAGGGATGGCTACACCTTC. Its protein product is CASSSDRDGYTF.

This chain connects TRBV2 to TRBJ1-2, with no clear D. Germline V gene data show CDR1 as SNHLY and CDR2 as FYNNEI. Deletions cut 2 bases from V and 5 bases from J, with 15 bases between. This CDR3 has 15 amino acids. Here the CDR3 DNA reads TGTGCCAGCAGTGAATCACCAGGAGGAGGGTATGGCTACACCTTC. Translation gives CASSESPGGGYGYTF.

The CDR3 reads CASSYDNRKTEAFF. In nucleotides, the CDR3 is TGTGCCAGCAGTTACGACAATCGGAAGACTGAAGCTTTCTTT. The rearrangement uses TRBV6-5 and TRBJ1-1; D not certain. The CDR3 length is 14 residues. Deletions cut 2 bases from V and 5 bases from J, with 12 bases between. CDR1 is MNHEY, CDR2 SVGAGI, per germline.

CDR3 nucleotides: TGTGCCAGCAGCGTGGGACTAGCGGGAGCAGATACGCAGTATTTT. Protein sequence: CASSVGLAGADTQYF. V is TRBV5-4 and J is TRBJ2-3; 14 nucleotides align to TRBD2. V lost 4 bases to trimming and J lost 4 bases; unmatched junction nucleotides: 2. This CDR3 region has 15 residues. Germline V gives CDR1 SGHNT, CDR2 YYREEE (reference sequence). Full variable domain (rest looked up from reference TRBV5-4 and TRBJ2-3): ETGVTQSPTHLIKTRGQQVTLRCSSQSGHNTVSWYQQALGQGPQFIFQYYREEENGRGNFPPRFSGLQFPNYSSELNVNALELDDSALYLCASSVGLAGADTQYFGPGTRLTVL.

The chain has TRBV24-1 and TRBJ2-1; 8 nucleotides align to TRBD2. The V gene's germline CDR1 is KGHDR and CDR2 SFDVKD. The CDR3 spans 16 residues. Losses at the gene ends were 2 bases for V and 7 bases for J; bases not matched to a gene: 9. The CDR3: CATSDSGTSRRNEQFF. In nucleotides, the CDR3 is TGTGCCACCAGTGATTCAGGGACTAGTCGTAGGAATGAGCAGTTCTTC.

A few counts support this clone. The V call is TRBV7-2, the J call TRBJ2-7; D is possibly TRBD2 (5 bases). Trimming took off 2 bases at V and 4 bases at J, with 9 bases between the two ends. Per the germline V gene, CDR1 is SGHTA and CDR2 is FQGNSA. The CDR3 is 13 residues long. The CDR3, as DNA: TGTGCCAGCAGCTTATCGGGGTTGTACGAGCAGTACTTC. Translating gives CASSLSGLYEQYF.

This chain joins TRBV11-1 and TRBJ2-2; TRBD2 matches 11 bases. In germline, CDR1 is SGHAT, CDR2 FQDESV (reference sequence). The CDR3 extends over 18 amino acids. Trimming cost V 0 bases and J 0 bases; bases outside gene matches: 3. The CDR3 coding sequence is TGTGCCAGCAGCTTAGCGGCTAGCGGGAGGCCGAACACCGGGGAGCTGTTTTTT. Residues: CASSLAASGRPNTGELFF.

This clone came up many times. The chain uses TRBV4-3 and TRBJ1-1; D unclear. Trimming cost V 4 bases and J 5 bases, with 14 bases left between them. CDR3 length: 14 residues. Germline assignment: CDR1 LGHNA and CDR2 YSLEER. CDR3 loop: CASSLVGMGTEAFF. In DNA form, the CDR3 reads TGCGCCAGCAGCCTCGTCGGGATGGGAACTGAAGCTTTCTTT.

The CDR3 nucleotides read TGTGCCAGCAGCCCAGGACTAGCGGACCAAGAGACCCAGTACTTC. This gives the protein CASSPGLADQETQYF. This chain links TRBV7-9 with TRBJ2-5; 10 nucleotides agree with TRBD2. V shed 5 bases, J shed 0 bases, and the junction held 3 bases outside the gene matches. CDR1 SEHNR and CDR2 FQNEAQ come from the germline V gene (reference sequence). The CDR3 consists of 15 residues.

The J gene is TRBJ2-7, the V gene TRBV7-9; TRBD1 aligns across 8 bases. The CDR3 runs 14 residues. CDR1 is SEHNR and CDR2 is FQNEAQ in the germline V gene (reference sequence). J was trimmed by 6 bases and V by 5 bases; bases with no gene match: 9. This chain's CDR3 is CASSLGQGFFEQYF. The CDR3 DNA sequence: TGTGCCAGCAGCCTCGGACAGGGATTTTTCGAGCAGTACTTC.

V and J are TRBV5-1 and TRBJ2-7, with 9 bases identical to TRBD1. With V trimmed by 7 bases and J by 4 bases, 12 bases remained unmatched. The germline gives CDR1 SGHRS, CDR2 YFSETQ. This CDR3 has 15 residues. The CDR3 loop is CASRSGGTGPYEQYF. DNA for the CDR3: TGCGCCAGCCGGTCGGGCGGGACAGGGCCGTACGAGCAGTACTTC.

The chain carries TRBV14 and TRBJ2-1, with TRBD2 identical over 9 bases. The germline V gene has CDR1 SGHDN and CDR2 FVKESK. J was trimmed by 2 bases and V by 3 bases; bases with no gene match: 2. The CDR3 is 15 residues long. The CDR3 DNA is TGTGCCAGCAGCCACCCTAGCGGGGCCTACAATGAGCAGTTCTTC. It specifies CASSHPSGAYNEQFF.